This TCR beta chain was captured by sequencing in a study of T cell repertoires in cytomegalovirus infection. Overall study: Shared public TCR beta signatures pointed to both CMV infection and a matching HLA type.

Whole-study findings and limits: Ex vivo, HLA-C-restricted CMV-specific TCR beta clonotypes prevailed over the rest of the response.

In this sample, this clonotype turned up many times. What it binds is unknown. The trim removed 7 bases at V and 6 bases at J, leaving 8 bases unmatched. The length of the CDR3 is 15 residues. TCRdb used MiXCR to reprocess the reads, holding one entry per CDR3 protein. The sample has some 250,000 distinct CDR3 sequences, around 9% seen once. The V call is TRBV12-3 or TRBV12-4, the J call TRBJ2-2; 10 bases map to TRBD2. The clonotype was recovered from a human donor in good health (CMV status not recorded). Some clones in this sample may be carry-over from other donors' samples. The sequencing input was PBMCs. CDR3: CASKRTSGNSGELFF. In DNA, the CDR3 is TGTGCCAGCAAACGGACTAGCGGTAACTCCGGGGAGCTGTTTTTT.